The 14 T cell receptor beta chains reported below all come from one sample, sequenced in a study of cytomegalovirus exposure and HLA in healthy donors. This PCR relied on a set of 60 Vbeta primers and 13 Jbeta primers. TCRdb keeps only in-frame clones here, not all; method: immunoSEQ multiplex PCR. This sample has about 93,000 clones, with around 81% found just once. The sample was PBMCs. The receptor set was obtained from a young man in good health and CMV-seronegative.

The CDR3 DNA is TGTGCCAGCAGCTTAGGCGTCAGGTCAAATGAGCAGTTCTTC. Translating gives CASSLGVRSNEQFF. The chain is built from TRBV11-2 and TRBJ2-1; D remains ambiguous. The germline V and J ends were trimmed by 1 base and 7 bases, with 11 bases remaining between them. The CDR3 runs 14 residues. Per germline, CDR1 SGHAT and CDR2 FQNNGV.

The gene calls are TRBV5-1 and TRBJ2-1; 9 bases map to TRBD1. CDR1 is SGHRS, CDR2 YFSETQ, per germline. Trimming at V came to 1 base and at J to 9 bases, leaving 5 bases not matched to a gene. The CDR3 totals 14 residues. The CDR3 DNA sequence: TGCGCCAGCAGCTTGACAGGGGGCGAAAGTGAGCAGTTCTTC. Protein product: CASSLTGGESEQFF.

The V call is TRBV11-1, the J call TRBJ2-1; TRBD2 aligns across 12 bases. The CDR3 totals 17 residues. CDR1 SGHAT and CDR2 FQDESV come from the germline V gene (reference sequence). After removal of 2 bases from V and 6 bases from J, the junction contained 8 bases not matched to a gene. The CDR3 nucleotides read TGTGCCAGCAGCTTAAAATCACTAGCGGGGGGAGTCAATGAGCAGTTCTTC. It yields the protein CASSLKSLAGGVNEQFF. Full variable domain (rest looked up from reference TRBV11-1 and TRBJ2-1): EAEVAQSPRYKITEKSQAVAFWCDPISGHATLYWYRQILGQGPELLVQFQDESVVDDSQLPKDRFSAERLKGVDSTLKIQPAELGDSAMYLCASSLKSLAGGVNEQFFGPGTRLTVL.

Only one count was recorded for this clone. The chain has TRBV14 and TRBJ1-3, with D hard to call. V was trimmed by 4 bases and J by 4 bases, leaving 14 bases between them. Germline lookup yields CDR1 SGHDN and CDR2 FVKESK. This CDR3 region has 15 residues. CDR3 DNA sequence: TGTGCCAGCAGCCCGAAGCCGGGTTCGGGAAACACCATATATTTT. Protein sequence: CASSPKPGSGNTIYF. Based on the CDR3 plus reference TRBV14 and TRBJ1-3, the full variable domain is EAGVTQFPSHSVIEKGQTVTLRCDPISGHDNLYWYRRVMGKEIKFLLHFVKESKQDESGMPNNRFLAERTGGTYSTLKVQPAELEDSGVYFCASSPKPGSGNTIYFGEGSWLTVV.

This clone was detected a few times. The chain carries TRBV5-1 and TRBJ1-3, with 7 bases lining up with TRBD1. From germline, CDR1 is SGHRS and CDR2 YFSETQ. This CDR3 comprises 16 residues. Trimming removed 2 bases from V and 1 base from J; junction bases left unmatched: 6. This CDR3 reads CASSLEETGSGNTIYF. CDR3 bases: TGCGCCAGCAGCTTAGAAGAGACAGGGTCTGGAAACACCATATATTTT.

The chain has TRBV11-1 and TRBJ1-1; D is undetermined. Germline-derived CDR1 and CDR2 are SGHAT and FQDESV (reference sequence). The CDR3 runs to 18 residues. V was clipped by 1 base and J by 0 bases, with 18 bases between them. CDR3 amino acids: CASSLDSASSTVNTEAFF. CDR3 DNA: TGTGCCAGCAGCTTAGATTCCGCATCCTCTACCGTGAACACTGAAGCTTTCTTT.

The rearrangement uses TRBV19 and TRBJ2-7; 7 bases align to TRBD1. The CDR3 is made up of 15 amino acids. Looked up from germline, CDR1 is LNHDA and CDR2 is SQIVND (reference sequence). Trimming took 4 bases from V and 0 from J; bases not matched to a gene: 6. This chain's CDR3 is CASSTSGTASYEQYF. The CDR3 DNA follows: TGTGCCAGTAGTACTTCCGGGACAGCCTCCTACGAGCAGTACTTC.

The rearrangement joins TRBV2 to TRBJ2-3; D may be TRBD1 (6 bases). V gave up 3 bases and J gave up 1 base, with 11 bases separating them. The CDR3 spans 15 residues. Germline assignment: CDR1 SNHLY and CDR2 FYNNEI. The CDR3 nucleotides are TGTGCCAGCAGTGATGAGAGACAGGGCACAGATACGCAGTATTTT. This translates into CASSDERQGTDTQYF.

The chain is built from TRBV18 and TRBJ1-1, with D unclear. Trimming shortened V by 1 base and J by 1 base, and 7 bases separated the two germline ends. Germline CDR1 and CDR2: KGHSH and LQKENI. The CDR3 has 14 residues. Here the CDR3 reads CASSPQRGNTEAFF. The CDR3 bases are TGTGCCAGCTCACCACAAAGAGGGAACACTGAAGCTTTCTTT.

The genes are TRBV5-1 and TRBJ2-5, with D unclear. Germline CDR1 SGHRS, CDR2 YFSETQ. The CDR3 has 13 residues. Trimming removed 0 bases from V and 2 bases from J, with 5 bases in between. CDR3 sequence (DNA): TGCGCCAGCAGCTTGGGGGCTCAAGAGACCCAGTACTTC. This sequence encodes CASSLGAQETQYF.

The chain is built from TRBV2 and TRBJ2-3; no clear D gene. This CDR3 is 15 amino acids long. Germline CDR1 and CDR2: SNHLY and FYNNEI. Deletions cut 1 base from V and 0 bases from J, with 8 bases between. CDR3: CASSEEDGSTDTQYF. The DNA of the CDR3 is TGTGCCAGCAGTGAAGAAGACGGGAGCACAGATACGCAGTATTTT.

The V call is TRBV5-1, the J call TRBJ2-6; D ambiguous. CDR1 SGHRS and CDR2 YFSETQ come from the germline V gene. The V end was cut by 1 base, the J end by 0 bases, with 8 bases between. CDR3 length: 16 amino acids. The CDR3 nucleotides read TGCGCCAGCAGCTTGCCTCAGGACTCTGGGGCCAACGTCCTGACTTTC. Its translation is CASSLPQDSGANVLTF.

The genes are TRBV6-5 and TRBJ1-2, with a weak D call TRBD1 (6 bases). The CDR3 spans 15 residues. Germline loops: CDR1 MNHEY, CDR2 SVGAGI. Trimming stripped 5 bases from V and 3 bases from J, with 16 bases between. CDR3 residues: CASSPGGGEDYGYTF. For the CDR3, the DNA is TGTGCCAGCAGTCCGGGGGGGGGCGAGGACTATGGCTACACCTTC.

This chain uses TRBV5-1 with TRBJ2-5, with 7 bases fitting TRBD1. Trimming at V came to 4 bases and at J to 3 bases, leaving 18 bases not matched to a gene. The germline CDR1 and CDR2 sequences are SGHRS and YFSETQ. This CDR3 is 18 amino acids long. CDR3 bases: TGCGCCAGCAGCCCGTTAAACCGACCGGGACAGACCAAAGAGACCCAGTACTTC. Protein product: CASSPLNRPGQTKETQYF.